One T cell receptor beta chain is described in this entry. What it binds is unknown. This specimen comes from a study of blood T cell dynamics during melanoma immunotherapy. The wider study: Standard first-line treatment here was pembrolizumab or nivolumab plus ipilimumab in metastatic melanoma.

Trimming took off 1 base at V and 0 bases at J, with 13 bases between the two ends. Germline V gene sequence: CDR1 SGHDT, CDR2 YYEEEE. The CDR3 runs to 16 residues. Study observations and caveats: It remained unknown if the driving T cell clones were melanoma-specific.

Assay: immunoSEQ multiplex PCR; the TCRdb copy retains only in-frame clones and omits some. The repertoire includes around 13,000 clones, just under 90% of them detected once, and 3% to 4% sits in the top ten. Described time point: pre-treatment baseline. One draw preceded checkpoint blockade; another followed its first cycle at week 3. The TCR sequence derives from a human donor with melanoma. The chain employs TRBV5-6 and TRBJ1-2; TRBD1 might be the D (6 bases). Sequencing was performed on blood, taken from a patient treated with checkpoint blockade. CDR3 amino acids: CASSLRQGTANYGYTF. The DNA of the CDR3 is TGTGCCAGCAGCTTGAGGCAGGGGACCGCTAACTATGGCTACACCTTC.